This passage covers 4 T cell receptor beta chains from one sample sequenced in a study of T cell changes during pregnancy in multiple sclerosis. Repertoires were generated with immunoSEQ multiplex PCR, while TCRdb's copy carries only in-frame clones and drops some. The sample has about 22,000 clones; roughly nine tenths are singletons. The source material was CD4+ T cells from peripheral blood mononuclear cells, sampled after pregnancy. The receptors originated from a female donor in good health, enrolled as a control in a pregnancy study.

The chain has TRBV7-6 and TRBJ2-5, with 10 bases that match TRBD1. The CDR3 has 17 amino acids. Germline V gene data show CDR1 as SGHVS and CDR2 as FNYEAQ. The trim removed 5 bases at V and 1 base at J, leaving 10 bases unmatched. The CDR3 DNA follows: TGTGCCAGCAGCGTACGGACAGGGGGTTCAGTCCAAGAGACCCAGTACTTC. This codes for CASSVRTGGSVQETQYF.

The V gene is TRBV7-2, the J gene TRBJ2-4; 7 bases fit TRBD1. Per the germline V gene, CDR1 is SGHTA and CDR2 is FQGNSA. The ends lost 5 bases at V and 8 bases at J; junction bases unmatched: 12. The CDR3 is 15 amino acids. The CDR3 spells CASSLQTGLRDIQYF. The CDR3 region has the DNA TGTGCCAGCAGCCTTCAGACAGGGTTGAGAGACATTCAGTACTTC.

The chain combines TRBV7-9 with TRBJ1-2; 7 positions match TRBD1. V shed 7 bases, J shed 2 bases, and the junction held 7 bases outside the gene matches. CDR1 is SEHNR and CDR2 is FQNEAQ in the germline V gene (reference sequence). There are 14 residues in the CDR3. The CDR3 loop reads CASISTGVNYGYTF. The DNA of the CDR3 is TGTGCCAGCATCAGTACAGGGGTAAACTATGGCTACACCTTC.

The chain employs TRBV6-5 and TRBJ2-7, with 12 bases aligning to TRBD1. Germline V gene data show CDR1 as MNHEY and CDR2 as SVGAGI. The CDR3 loop spans 14 amino acids. Trimming removed 6 bases from V and 3 bases from J; junction bases left unmatched: 3. The CDR3 DNA follows: TGTGCCAGCAGAGGGGACAGGGGGCGCTACGAGCAGTACTTC. Protein: CASRGDRGRYEQYF.